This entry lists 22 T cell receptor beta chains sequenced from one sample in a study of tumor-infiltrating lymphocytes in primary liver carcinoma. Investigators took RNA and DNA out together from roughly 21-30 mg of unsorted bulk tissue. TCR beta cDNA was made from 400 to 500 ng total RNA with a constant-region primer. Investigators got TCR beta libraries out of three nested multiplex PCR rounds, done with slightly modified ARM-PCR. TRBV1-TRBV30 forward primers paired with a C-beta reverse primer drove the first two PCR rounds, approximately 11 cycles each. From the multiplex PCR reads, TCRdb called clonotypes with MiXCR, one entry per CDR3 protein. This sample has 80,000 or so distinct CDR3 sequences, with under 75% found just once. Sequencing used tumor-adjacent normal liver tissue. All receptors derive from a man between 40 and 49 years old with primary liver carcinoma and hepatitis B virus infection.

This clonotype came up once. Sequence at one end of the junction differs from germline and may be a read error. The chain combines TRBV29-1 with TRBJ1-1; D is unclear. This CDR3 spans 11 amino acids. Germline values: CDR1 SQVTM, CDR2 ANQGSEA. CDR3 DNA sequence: TGCAGCGCTATCGAGAACACTGAAGCTCTCTTT. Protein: CSAIENTEALF.

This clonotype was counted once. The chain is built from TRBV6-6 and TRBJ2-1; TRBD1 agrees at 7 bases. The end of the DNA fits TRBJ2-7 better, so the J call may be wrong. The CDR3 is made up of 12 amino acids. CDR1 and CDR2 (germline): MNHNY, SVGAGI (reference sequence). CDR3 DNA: TGTGCCAGCAGTATCACAGGGGACGAGCAGTACTTC. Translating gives CASSITGDEQYF.

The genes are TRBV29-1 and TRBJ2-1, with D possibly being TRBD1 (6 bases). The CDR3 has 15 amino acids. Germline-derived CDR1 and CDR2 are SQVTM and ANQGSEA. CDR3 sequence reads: CNIEAGRGLVNEQFF. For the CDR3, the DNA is TGCAACATTGAAGCTGGCAGGGGCTTGGTCAATGAGCAGTTCTTC.

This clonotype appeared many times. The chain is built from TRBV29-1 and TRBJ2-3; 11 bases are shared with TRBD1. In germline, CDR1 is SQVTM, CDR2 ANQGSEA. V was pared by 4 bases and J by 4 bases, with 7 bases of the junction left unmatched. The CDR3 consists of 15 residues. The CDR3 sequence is CSVAAGTGGPDTQYF. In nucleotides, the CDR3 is TGCAGCGTTGCCGCCGGGACAGGGGGGCCAGATACGCAGTATTTT.

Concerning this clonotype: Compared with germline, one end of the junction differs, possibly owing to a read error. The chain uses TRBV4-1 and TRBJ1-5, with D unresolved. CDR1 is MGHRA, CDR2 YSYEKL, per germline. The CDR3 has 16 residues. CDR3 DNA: TGCGCTAGCAGCGTTCAACAGACTTATAGCAATCAGCCCCAGCATTTT. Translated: CASSVQQTYSNQPQHF.

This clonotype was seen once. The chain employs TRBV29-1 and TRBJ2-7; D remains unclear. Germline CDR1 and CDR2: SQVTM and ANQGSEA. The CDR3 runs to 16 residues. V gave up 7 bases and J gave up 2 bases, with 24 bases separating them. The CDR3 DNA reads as TGCAGCGCCACGACATATGGGATCGCCACTCCCTACGAGCAGTACTTC. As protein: CSATTYGIATPYEQYF.

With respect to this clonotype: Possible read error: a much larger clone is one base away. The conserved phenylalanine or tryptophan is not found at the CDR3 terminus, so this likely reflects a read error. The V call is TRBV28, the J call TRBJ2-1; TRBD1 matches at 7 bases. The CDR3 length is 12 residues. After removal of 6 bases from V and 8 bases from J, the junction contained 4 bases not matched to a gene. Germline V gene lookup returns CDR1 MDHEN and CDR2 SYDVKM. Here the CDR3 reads CASSPRGHEQFL. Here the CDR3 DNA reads TGTGCCAGCAGCCCGAGGGGGCATGAGCAGTTCCTC.

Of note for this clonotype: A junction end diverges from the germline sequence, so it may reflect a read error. The CDR3 loop reads CASSFRGHKQFF. DNA of the CDR3: TGTGCCAGCAGTTTTCGCGGACATAAGCAATTCTTC. The chain links TRBV12-3 or TRBV12-4 to TRBJ2-1; weak D call: TRBD1 (5 bases). The CDR3 covers 12 residues.

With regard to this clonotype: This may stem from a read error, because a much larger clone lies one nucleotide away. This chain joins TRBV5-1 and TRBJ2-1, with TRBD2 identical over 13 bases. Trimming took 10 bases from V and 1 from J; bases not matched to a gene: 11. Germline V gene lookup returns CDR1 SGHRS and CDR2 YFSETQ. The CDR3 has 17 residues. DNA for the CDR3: TGCGCCGGTTCGGGACTAGCGGGATCGAGGTCCTACAATGAGCAGTTCTTC. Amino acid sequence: CAGSGLAGSRSYNEQFF.

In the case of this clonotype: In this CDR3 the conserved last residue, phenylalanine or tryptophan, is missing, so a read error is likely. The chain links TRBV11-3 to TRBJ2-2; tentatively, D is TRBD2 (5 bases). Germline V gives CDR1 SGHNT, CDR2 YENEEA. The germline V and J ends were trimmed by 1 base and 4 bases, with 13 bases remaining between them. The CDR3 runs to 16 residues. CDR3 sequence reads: CASSLGVSRGTGELFS. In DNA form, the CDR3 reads TGTGCCAGCAGCTTAGGGGTGTCTCGGGGCACCGGGGAGCTGTTTTCT.

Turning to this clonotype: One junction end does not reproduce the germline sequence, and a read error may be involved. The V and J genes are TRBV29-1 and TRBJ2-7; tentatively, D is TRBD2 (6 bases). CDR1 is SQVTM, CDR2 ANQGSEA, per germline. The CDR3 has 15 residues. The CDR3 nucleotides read TGCAGCGTTGAAGAAGAACGGGACTGGAGCTACGAACAGTATTTC. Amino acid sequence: CSVEEERDWSYEQYF.

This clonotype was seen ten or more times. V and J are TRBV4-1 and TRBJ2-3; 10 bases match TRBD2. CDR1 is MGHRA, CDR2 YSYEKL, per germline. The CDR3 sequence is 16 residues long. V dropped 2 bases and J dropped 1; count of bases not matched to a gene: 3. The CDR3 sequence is CASSQRLAGGTDTQYF. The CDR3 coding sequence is TGCGCCAGCAGCCAACGCCTAGCGGGAGGCACAGATACGCAGTATTTT.

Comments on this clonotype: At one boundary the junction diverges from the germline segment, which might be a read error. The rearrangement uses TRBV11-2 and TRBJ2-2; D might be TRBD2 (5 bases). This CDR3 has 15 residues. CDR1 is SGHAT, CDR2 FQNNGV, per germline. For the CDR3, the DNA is TGTGCCAGCAGCCCCAGTCGTGAGGTAGTCGGGGAGCTGTGTTTT. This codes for CASSPSREVVGELCF.

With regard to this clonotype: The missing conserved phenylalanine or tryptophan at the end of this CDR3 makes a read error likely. The CDR3 here is CTSSLVGSRQGASYEQYL. The CDR3 DNA reads TGTACCAGCAGCTTAGTTGGGTCGAGACAGGGGGCCTCCTACGAACAGTACTTA. This sequence joins TRBV11-2 and TRBJ2-7; 10 bases align to TRBD1. The CDR3 consists of 18 residues. The germline V gene has CDR1 SGHAT and CDR2 FQNNGV.

CDR3: CDCSFSGNEETQYF. CDR3 in DNA: TGTGATTGCAGTTTTTCAGGGAATGAGGAGACCCAGTACTTC. The chain employs TRBV12-3 or TRBV12-4 and TRBJ2-5; maybe TRBD1 (5 bases). The CDR3 runs to 14 residues.

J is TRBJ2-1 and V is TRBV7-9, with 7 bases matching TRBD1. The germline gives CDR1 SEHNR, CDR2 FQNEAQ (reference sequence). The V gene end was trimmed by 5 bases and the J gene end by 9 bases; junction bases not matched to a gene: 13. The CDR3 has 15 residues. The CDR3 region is CASSMYRGQRIEQFF. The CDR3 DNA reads TGTGCCAGCAGCATGTATAGGGGGCAGAGGATTGAGCAGTTCTTC.

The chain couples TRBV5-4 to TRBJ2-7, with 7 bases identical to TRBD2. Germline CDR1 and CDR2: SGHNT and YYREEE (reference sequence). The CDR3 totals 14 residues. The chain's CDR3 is CDISWDYRPYEQYF. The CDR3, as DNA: TGTGACATCAGCTGGGACTACCGACCCTACGAGCAGTACTTC. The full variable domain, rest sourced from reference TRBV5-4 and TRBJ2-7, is ETGVTQSPTHLIKTRGQQVTLRCSSQSGHNTVSWYQQALGQGPQFIFQYYREEENGRGNFPPRFSGLQFPNYSSELNVNALELDDSALYLCDISWDYRPYEQYFGPGTRLTVT.

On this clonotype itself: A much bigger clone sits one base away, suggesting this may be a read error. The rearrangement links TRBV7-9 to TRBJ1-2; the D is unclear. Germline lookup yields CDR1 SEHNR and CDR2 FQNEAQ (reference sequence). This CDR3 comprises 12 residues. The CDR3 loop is CTSSPTNYGYTF. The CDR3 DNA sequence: TGTACCAGCAGCCCTACGAACTATGGCTACACCTTC.

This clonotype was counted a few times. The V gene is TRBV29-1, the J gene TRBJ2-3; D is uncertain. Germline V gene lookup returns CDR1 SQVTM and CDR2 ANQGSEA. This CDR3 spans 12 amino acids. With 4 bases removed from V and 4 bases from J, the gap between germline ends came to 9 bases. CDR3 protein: CSVAPSSDTQYF. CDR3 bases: TGCAGCGTTGCCCCTTCCTCAGATACGCAGTATTTT.

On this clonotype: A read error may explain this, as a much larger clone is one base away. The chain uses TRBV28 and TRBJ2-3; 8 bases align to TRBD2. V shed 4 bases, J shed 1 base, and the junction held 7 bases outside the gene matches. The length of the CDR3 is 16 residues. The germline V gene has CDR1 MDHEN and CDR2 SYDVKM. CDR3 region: CASSSPGGVGTDTQYF. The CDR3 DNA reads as TGTGCCAGCAGTTCCCCGGGGGGGGTGGGCACAGATACGCAGTATTTT.

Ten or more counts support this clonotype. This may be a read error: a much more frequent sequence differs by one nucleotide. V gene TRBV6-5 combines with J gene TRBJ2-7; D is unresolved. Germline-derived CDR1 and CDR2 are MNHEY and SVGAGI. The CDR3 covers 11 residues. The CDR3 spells CASSDSYKQYF. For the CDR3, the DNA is TGTGCCAGCAGTGACTCCTACAAGCAGTACTTC.

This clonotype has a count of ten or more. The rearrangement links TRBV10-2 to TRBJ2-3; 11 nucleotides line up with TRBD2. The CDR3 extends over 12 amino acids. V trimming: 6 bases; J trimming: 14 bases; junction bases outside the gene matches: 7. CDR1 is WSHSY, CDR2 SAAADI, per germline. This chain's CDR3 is CASSHTSGRTYF. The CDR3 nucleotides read TGCGCCAGCAGCCACACTAGCGGGAGAACGTATTTT.